These 18 T cell receptor beta chains originate from one sample sequenced in a study of response to subunit inactivated influenza vaccine. TCRdb reprocessed the RT-PCR reads with MiXCR, giving one entry per CDR3 protein. The sample holds 430,000 or so distinct CDR3 sequences, roughly 9.8% seen once. This material consisted of PBMCs from blood, taken 40 to 50 days after vaccination. These receptors were obtained from a man over 45 who received an inactivated influenza vaccine.

The chain links TRBV15 to TRBJ2-7; 7 nucleotides align to TRBD1. The CDR3 totals 15 residues. From germline, CDR1 is LNHNV and CDR2 YYDKDF (reference sequence). The V segment lost 1 base and the J segment 5 bases; nucleotides outside the gene matches: 8. CDR3 DNA sequence: TGTGCCACCAGCAGAGTCAACAGGGGTCCCGACGAGCAGTACTTC. Translating gives CATSRVNRGPDEQYF.

V and J are TRBV3-1 and TRBJ1-1, with D possibly being TRBD1 (5 bases). The germline V and J ends were trimmed by 4 bases and 4 bases, with 13 bases remaining between them. Germline V CDR1 and CDR2: LGHDT, YNNKEL (reference sequence). The CDR3 has 14 amino acids. The CDR3 protein is CASSLRGATTEAFF. The DNA for the CDR3 is TGTGCCAGCAGCCTTAGGGGTGCGACCACTGAAGCTTTCTTT. Filled out from reference TRBV3-1 and TRBJ1-1, the complete variable domain reads DTAVSQTPKYLVTQMGNDKSIKCEQNLGHDTMYWYKQDSKKFLKIMFSYNNKELIINETVPNRFSPKSPDKAHLNLHINSLELGDSAVYFCASSLRGATTEAFFGQGTRLTVV.

This clonotype was seen a handful of times. The V call is TRBV20-1, the J call TRBJ2-7; 9 bases agree with TRBD1. Germline CDR1 reads DFQATT; CDR2 reads SNEGSKA (reference sequence). V trimming: 4 bases; J trimming: 3 bases; junction bases outside the gene matches: 7. This CDR3 comprises 14 residues. CDR3 sequence: CSAIEDRGGYEQYF. CDR3 sequence (DNA): TGCAGTGCTATCGAGGACAGGGGAGGCTACGAGCAGTACTTC.

The chain employs TRBV20-1 and TRBJ2-4; possibly TRBD2 for D (6 bases). V was pared by 3 bases and J by 0 bases, with 9 bases between. The germline V gene encodes CDR1 DFQATT and CDR2 SNEGSKA (reference sequence). The CDR3 consists of 14 residues. The CDR3 DNA sequence: TGCAGTGCTAGTCCAGCGGGAGCCAAAAACATTCAGTACTTC. Encoded protein: CSASPAGAKNIQYF.

This clonotype showed up just a few times. The chain uses TRBV12-3 or TRBV12-4 and TRBJ2-1; D gene uncertain. Trimming took 6 bases from V and 0 from J, leaving 9 bases between them. This CDR3 is built from 14 residues. CDR3 residues: CASRYTSSYNEQFF. CDR3 in DNA: TGTGCCAGCAGATATACATCCTCCTACAATGAGCAGTTCTTC.

The chain is built from TRBV6-4 and TRBJ2-2; perhaps TRBD2 as D (7 bases). V dropped 0 bases and J dropped 0 bases, with 23 bases sitting between them. The CDR3 sequence is 21 residues long. Germline assignment: CDR1 MRHNA and CDR2 SNTAGT. Here the CDR3 DNA reads TGTGCCAGCAGTGACTCGAAAGAAAGGAGGGGGGGACCCGCGAACACCGGGGAGCTGTTTTTT. Protein product: CASSDSKERRGGPANTGELFF.

Only a few counts were recorded for this clonotype. The chain has TRBV20-1 and TRBJ1-1; TRBD1 might be the D (6 bases). The CDR3 totals 12 residues. Germline CDR1 is DFQATT and CDR2 is SNEGSKA (reference sequence). V was clipped by 5 bases and J by 10 bases, with 17 bases between them. The DNA for the CDR3 is TGCAGTGCTTCCACAGGGACTTCGGGAGCTTTCTTT. Protein product: CSASTGTSGAFF.

This clonotype was detected ten times or more. The chain's CDR3 is CASSQVPKGHYGYTF. CDR3 DNA sequence: TGCGCCAGCAGCCAAGTTCCGAAAGGGCACTATGGCTACACCTTC. This chain joins TRBV4-3 and TRBJ1-2; D remains unclear. Germline loops: CDR1 LGHNA, CDR2 YSLEER. Trimming took 1 base from V and 3 from J, leaving 12 bases between them. The CDR3 is made up of 15 amino acids.

This clonotype was counted a few times. This chain links TRBV29-1 with TRBJ2-5; perhaps TRBD1 as D (6 bases). The CDR3 length is 11 residues. Per germline, CDR1 SQVTM and CDR2 ANQGSEA. V lost 6 bases and J lost 8, with 13 bases in between. The CDR3 sequence: CSVFTGQTQYF. Written as DNA, the CDR3 is TGCAGCGTCTTTACAGGGCAAACCCAGTACTTC.

This clonotype was detected many times. The J gene is TRBJ1-2, the V gene TRBV4-3; D might be TRBD1 (5 bases). The CDR3 spans 14 residues. The V end was cut by 0 bases, the J end by 6 bases, with 11 bases between. Germline CDR1 and CDR2: LGHNA and YSLEER. CDR3 region: CASSQDHRSNGYTF. CDR3 sequence (DNA): TGCGCCAGCAGCCAAGATCACAGGTCTAATGGCTACACCTTC.

The chain recombines TRBV2 with TRBJ1-1; D is undetermined. Germline loops: CDR1 SNHLY, CDR2 FYNNEI. V lost 3 bases, J lost 3 bases, and 11 bases lay in between. The CDR3 loop spans 14 amino acids. The CDR3 reads CASSDLVADTEAFF. CDR3 DNA sequence: TGTGCCAGCAGTGACCTGGTCGCCGACACTGAAGCTTTCTTT.

V and J are TRBV4-1 and TRBJ1-4, with D possibly TRBD1 on 5 matching bases. V dropped 4 bases and J dropped 4 bases, with 19 bases sitting between them. CDR1 MGHRA and CDR2 YSYEKL come from the germline V gene. The CDR3 consists of 17 residues. CDR3 residues: CASSLGVRGKGNEKLFF. The CDR3 DNA reads as TGCGCCAGCAGCCTTGGGGTTAGGGGCAAGGGTAATGAAAAACTGTTTTTT.

This clonotype occurred many times. V gene TRBV20-1 combines with J gene TRBJ1-2; unclear D gene. Germline V gene data show CDR1 as DFQATT and CDR2 as SNEGSKA (reference sequence). There are 11 residues in the CDR3. V was cut by 6 bases and J by 7 bases, with 12 bases left in between. CDR3 nucleotide sequence: TGCAGTGCAAATGACGGGAGTGGCTACACCTTC. Protein sequence: CSANDGSGYTF.

A few counts support this clonotype. The rearrangement links TRBV6-1 to TRBJ1-2, with TRBD1 identical over 12 bases. Germline V CDR1 and CDR2: MNHNS, SASEGT. V was clipped by 6 bases and J by 4 bases; unmatched bases: 3. This CDR3 spans 14 amino acids. CDR3 in DNA: TGTGCCAGCAGGGGACAGGGGGCTAGCTATGGCTACACCTTC. Protein: CASRGQGASYGYTF.

This clonotype was counted at least ten times. This sequence joins TRBV7-9 and TRBJ2-2; 7 bases agree with TRBD1. Trimming removed 5 bases from V and 4 bases from J; junction bases left unmatched: 7. CDR1 SEHNR and CDR2 FQNEAQ come from the germline V gene (reference sequence). This CDR3 is 15 amino acids long. This CDR3 reads CASSPTGRITGELFF. The CDR3 coding sequence is TGTGCCAGCAGCCCGACAGGGAGAATCACCGGGGAGCTGTTTTTT. The whole variable domain, remainder taken from reference TRBV7-9 and TRBJ2-2, is DTGVSQNPRHKITKRGQNVTFRCDPISEHNRLYWYRQTLGQGPEFLTYFQNEAQLEKSRLLSDRFSAERPKGSFSTLEIQRTEQGDSAMYLCASSPTGRITGELFFGEGSRLTVL.

J is TRBJ2-3 and V is TRBV7-2; 8 nucleotides agree with TRBD1. V lost 5 bases and J lost 0; bases outside the gene matches: 7. Germline CDR1 reads SGHTA; CDR2 reads FQGNSA. This CDR3 has 16 amino acids. The CDR3, as DNA: TGTGCCAGCAGCAAAACGGACAGGGTGAGCACAGATACGCAGTATTTT. It encodes CASSKTDRVSTDTQYF.

There are a few counts of this clonotype. The chain is built from TRBV27 and TRBJ2-7, with 12 nucleotides matching TRBD1. This CDR3 has 15 residues. Trimming cost V 6 bases and J 7 bases; bases outside gene matches: 10. In germline, CDR1 is MNHEY, CDR2 SMNVEV (reference sequence). In nucleotides, the CDR3 is TGTGCCAGCAGCCGACCGGGACAGGGGGCGCGGGAGCAGTACTTC. As protein: CASSRPGQGAREQYF.

The chain joins TRBV11-1 to TRBJ2-3; 11 bases fit TRBD2. Germline CDR1 SGHAT, CDR2 FQDESV (reference sequence). The J segment lost 3 bases and the V segment lost 1 base, leaving 12 bases of the junction unmatched. The CDR3 loop spans 19 amino acids. The CDR3, as DNA: TGTGCCAGCAGCTTAGGTAGAAGTTCGGGACTAGCGGCGACAGATACGCAGTATTTT. Protein sequence: CASSLGRSSGLAATDTQYF.